These 7 T cell receptor beta chains share one sample of origin, sequenced in a study of metastatic and nonmetastatic thyroid tumors (dated by TCRdb to the early 2020s). Before undergoing thyroid surgery, none of the patients had been given any kind of treatment. Library preparation was by PCR. Instrument used: Illumina HiSeq 4000. The public reads were reprocessed in TCRdb via fastp at Q25 and MiXCR, keeping in-frame beta chains. This sample holds 20,000 to 25,000 clones; about 10% were observed only once. Roughly 30% of the sample comes from the top ten. The sample taken for sequencing was blood. Receptors were obtained from a female donor with papillary thyroid cancer or a benign thyroid nodule (not recorded which). Some clones in this sample may be carry-over from other donors' samples.

In its sample, this clone was seen many times. The chain couples TRBV24-1 to TRBJ2-2; D may match TRBD1 or TRBD2 (5 bases each). Trimming took off 3 bases at V and 4 bases at J, with 11 bases between the two ends. The CDR3 spans 15 residues. CDR1 and CDR2 (germline): KGHDR, SFDVKD. The CDR3 sequence: CATSDRDGFTGELFF. Here the CDR3 DNA reads TGTGCCACCAGTGATCGGGACGGCTTCACCGGGGAGCTGTTTTTT.

This clone was seen at least ten times. V and J are TRBV19 and TRBJ1-5; D gene uncertain. CDR1 and CDR2 (germline): LNHDA, SQIVND (reference sequence). This CDR3 comprises 14 residues. The V and J ends lost 3 bases and 3 bases respectively, with 9 bases between them. The CDR3 DNA follows: TGTGCCAGTAGTATGGTTCGGGACAATCAGCCCCAGCATTTT. Its protein is CASSMVRDNQPQHF.

There are many counts of this clone. The junction differs from germline at one of its ends, possibly a read error. The same CDR3 arises from other DNA sequences in this sample as well. This chain joins TRBV30 and TRBJ2-2, with D tentatively TRBD2 (7 bases). The CDR3 spans 16 residues. Germline values: CDR1 GTSNPN, CDR2 SVGIG (reference sequence). CDR3 in amino acids: CAWSPRGALYTGELFF. The CDR3 DNA reads TGTGCCTGGAGTCCCCGGGGGGCGCTGTACACCGGTGAGCTGTTTTTT.

There are many counts of this clone. A much larger clone differs by one base, so this may be a read error. The same CDR3 arises from other DNA sequences in this sample as well. The V call is TRBV28, the J call TRBJ2-7, with D perhaps TRBD1 (5 bases). This CDR3 is 15 amino acids long. Germline V gene data show CDR1 as MDHEN and CDR2 as SYDVKM. CDR3: CASSLLGRTTYEQYF. The CDR3 nucleotides read TGTGCCAGCAGTTTATTAGGCAGGACAACGTACGAGCAATACTTC.

The chain joins TRBV19 to TRBJ1-2, with 8 bases that match TRBD1. The V and J ends lost 2 bases and 5 bases, in that order; junction bases with no gene match: 10. Germline V gene data show CDR1 as LNHDA and CDR2 as SQIVND (reference sequence). CDR3 length: 16 residues. This CDR3 reads CASSISRPGQVYGYTF. Written as DNA, the CDR3 is TGTGCCAGTAGTATATCCAGACCGGGACAGGTGTATGGCTACACCTTC. Filled out from reference TRBV19 and TRBJ1-2, the complete variable domain reads DGGITQSPKYLFRKEGQNVTLSCEQNLNHDAMYWYRQDPGQGLRLIYYSQIVNDFQKGDIAEGYSVSREKKESFPLTVTSAQKNPTAFYLCASSISRPGQVYGYTFGSGTRLTVV.

This clone was detected ten times or more. The rearrangement links TRBV10-3 to TRBJ1-1; 9 nucleotides align to TRBD1. The V gene's germline CDR1 is ENHRY and CDR2 SYGVKD. The ends lost 10 bases at V and 2 bases at J; junction bases unmatched: 11. CDR3 length: 15 residues. This CDR3 is CATAATGGVNTEAFF. CDR3 bases: TGTGCCACCGCGGCTACAGGGGGCGTTAACACTGAAGCTTTCTTT.

This clone was found many times. The chain's CDR3 is CASRKNTEAFF. For the CDR3, the DNA is TGTGCCAGCCGAAAGAACACTGAAGCTTTCTTT. The V gene is TRBV27, the J gene TRBJ1-1, with D unresolved. V dropped 8 bases and J dropped 1 base, with 5 bases sitting between them. Germline values: CDR1 MNHEY, CDR2 SMNVEV (reference sequence). The CDR3 has 11 amino acids.